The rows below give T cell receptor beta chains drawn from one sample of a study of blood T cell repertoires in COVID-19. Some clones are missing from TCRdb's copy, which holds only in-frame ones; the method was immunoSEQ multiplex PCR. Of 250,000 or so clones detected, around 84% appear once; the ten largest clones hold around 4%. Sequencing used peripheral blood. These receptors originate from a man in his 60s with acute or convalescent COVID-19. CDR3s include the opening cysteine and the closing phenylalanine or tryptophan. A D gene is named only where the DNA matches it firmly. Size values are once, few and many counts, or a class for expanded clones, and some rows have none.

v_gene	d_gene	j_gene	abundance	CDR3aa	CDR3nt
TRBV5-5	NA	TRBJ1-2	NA	CASSHRDYIDYGYTF	TGTGCCAGCAGCCACCGGGATTATATCGATTATGGCTACACCTTC
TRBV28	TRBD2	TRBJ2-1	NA	CASSFWGGSGYNEQFF	TGTGCCAGCAGTTTTTGGGGCGGGAGTGGCTACAATGAGCAGTTCTTC
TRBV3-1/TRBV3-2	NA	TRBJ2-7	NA	CASSQDLRTAYEQYF	TGTGCCAGCAGCCAAGATCTCAGGACAGCCTACGAGCAGTACTTC
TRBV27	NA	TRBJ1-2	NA	CASSPNPAWGPGYTF	TGTGCCAGCAGTCCTAACCCCGCTTGGGGGCCGGGCTACACCTTC
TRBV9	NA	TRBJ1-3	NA	CASSVARGGNTIYF	TGTGCCAGCAGCGTAGCCCGGGGAGGAAACACCATATATTTT
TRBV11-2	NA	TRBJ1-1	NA	CASSLVVVSMNTEAFF	TGTGCCAGCAGCTTAGTCGTTGTAAGCATGAACACTGAAGCTTTCTTT
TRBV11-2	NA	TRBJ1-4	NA	CASSSLTGQVEGTNEKLFF	TGTGCCAGCAGTAGCCTTACGGGCCAGGTGGAGGGAACTAATGAAAAACTGTTTTTT
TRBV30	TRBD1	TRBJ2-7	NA	CAWRPGQPYYEQYF	TGTGCCTGGAGACCGGGACAGCCATACTACGAGCAGTACTTC
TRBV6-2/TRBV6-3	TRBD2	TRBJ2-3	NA	CASSPHLAGGQDTQYF	TGTGCCAGCAGTCCCCATCTAGCGGGGGGGCAAGATACGCAGTATTTT
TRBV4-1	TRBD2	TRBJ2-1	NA	CASSQDGVTSGRDKFF	TGCGCCAGCAGCCAAGATGGGGTTACTAGCGGGAGGGACAAATTCTTC
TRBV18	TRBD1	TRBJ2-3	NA	CASSPRDRVTDTQYF	TGTGCCAGCTCACCAAGGGACAGGGTTACAGATACGCAGTATTTT
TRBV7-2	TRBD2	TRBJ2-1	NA	CASRPGLANNEQFF	TGTGCCAGCAGACCGGGACTAGCGAACAATGAGCAGTTCTTC
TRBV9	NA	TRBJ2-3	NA	CASSVGQGTTDTQYF	TGTGCCAGCAGCGTAGGCCAGGGAACGACAGATACGCAGTATTTT
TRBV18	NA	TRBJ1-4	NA	CASSHREGFQATNEKLFF	TGTGCCAGCTCACACAGGGAAGGGTTCCAAGCAACTAATGAAAAACTGTTTTTT
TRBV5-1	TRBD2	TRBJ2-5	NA	CASSLQSGGQETQYF	TGCGCCAGCAGCTTACAAAGCGGGGGGCAAGAGACCCAGTACTTC
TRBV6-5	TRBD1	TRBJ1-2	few	CASREDRRNYGYTF	TGTGCCAGCAGAGAGGACAGGCGAAACTATGGCTACACCTTC
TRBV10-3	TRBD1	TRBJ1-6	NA	CAISGDRAVDSPLHF	TGTGCCATCAGTGGGGACAGGGCTGTGGATTCACCCCTCCACTTT
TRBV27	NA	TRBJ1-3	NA	CASSFRGSSGNTIYF	TGTGCCAGCAGTTTTCGGGGAAGCTCTGGAAACACCATATATTTT
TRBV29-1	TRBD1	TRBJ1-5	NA	CSVGEGGQGRYSNQPQHF	TGCAGCGTTGGAGAGGGGGGACAGGGCCGATATAGCAATCAGCCCCAGCATTTT
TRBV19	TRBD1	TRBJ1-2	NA	CASEQGARGYTF	TGTGCCAGTGAACAGGGGGCGAGGGGCTACACCTTC
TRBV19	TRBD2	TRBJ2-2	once	CASGTSGNTGELFF	TGTGCCAGTGGGACTAGCGGAAACACCGGGGAGCTGTTTTTT
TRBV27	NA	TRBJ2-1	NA	CASSLLGDNEQFF	TGTGCCAGCAGTTTATTGGGAGACAATGAGCAGTTCTTC
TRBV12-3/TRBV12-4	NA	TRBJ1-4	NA	CASSFSAPEKLFF	TGTGCCAGCAGTTTTAGCGCCCCAGAAAAACTGTTTTTT
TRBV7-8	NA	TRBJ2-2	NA	CASRLSGRNTGELFF	TGTGCCAGCAGACTCTCCGGGAGAAACACCGGGGAGCTGTTTTTT
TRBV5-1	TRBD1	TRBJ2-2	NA	CASSPRGQVTGELFF	TGCGCCAGCAGCCCCAGGGGGCAGGTCACCGGGGAGCTGTTTTTT
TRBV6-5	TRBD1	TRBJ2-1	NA	CASSYFDRAGNEQFF	TGTGCCAGCAGTTATTTTGACAGGGCCGGTAATGAGCAGTTCTTC
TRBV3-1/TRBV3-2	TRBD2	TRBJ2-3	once	CASGNSGGARTDTQYF	TGTGCCAGCGGTAATAGCGGGGGGGCCCGCACAGATACGCAGTATTTT
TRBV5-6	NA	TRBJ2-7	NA	CASSHPPGLGPYEQYF	TGTGCCAGCAGCCACCCTCCAGGTCTTGGGCCCTACGAGCAGTACTTC
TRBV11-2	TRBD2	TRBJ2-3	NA	CASSLEPREGRSSTDTQYF	TGTGCCAGCAGCTTAGAGCCGCGGGAGGGCCGATCTAGCACAGATACGCAGTATTTT
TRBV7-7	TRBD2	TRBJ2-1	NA	CASSSERKAGGGENEQFF	TGTGCTAGCAGCTCCGAGCGAAAAGCGGGGGGAGGAGAGAATGAGCAGTTCTTC
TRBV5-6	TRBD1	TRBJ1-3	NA	CASSLGDRAGNTIYF	TGTGCCAGCAGCTTGGGGGACAGGGCTGGAAACACCATATATTTT
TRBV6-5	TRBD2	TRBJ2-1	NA	CASSNPTSGSNEQFF	TGTGCCAGCTCCAACCCAACTAGCGGGAGCAATGAGCAGTTCTTC
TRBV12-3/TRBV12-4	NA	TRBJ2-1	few	CASSPTYEQFF	TGTGCCAGCAGTCCTACCTATGAGCAGTTCTTC
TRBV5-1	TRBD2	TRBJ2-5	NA	CASSLALAGGETQYF	TGCGCCAGCAGCTTGGCGCTAGCGGGAGGGGAGACCCAGTACTTC
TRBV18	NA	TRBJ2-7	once	CASSSQLRDEQYF	TGTGCCAGCTCATCACAGTTACGGGACGAGCAGTACTTC
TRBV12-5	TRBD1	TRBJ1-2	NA	CASGSTGGVYGYTF	TGTGCTAGTGGATCCACAGGGGGCGTCTATGGCTACACCTTC
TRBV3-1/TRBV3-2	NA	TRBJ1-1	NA	CASGLGTEAFF	TGTGCCTCCGGACTCGGCACTGAAGCTTTCTTT
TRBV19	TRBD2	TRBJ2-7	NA	CASRSTSGYEQYF	TGTGCCAGTAGGTCGACTAGCGGCTACGAGCAGTACTTC
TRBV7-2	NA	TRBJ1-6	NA	CASSLTAYNSPLHF	TGTGCCAGCAGCTTGACAGCGTATAATTCACCCCTCCACTTT
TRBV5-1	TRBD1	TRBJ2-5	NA	CASSQGTGGGETQYF	TGCGCCAGCAGCCAAGGGACAGGGGGCGGTGAGACCCAGTACTTC
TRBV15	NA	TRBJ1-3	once	CATSRDWDWPSGNTIYF	TGTGCCACCAGCAGAGATTGGGACTGGCCCTCTGGAAACACCATATATTTT